The 17 T cell receptor beta chains listed next were all sequenced from one sample in a study of T-cell reconstitution after alpha-beta-depleted transplantation in children. Unique molecular identifiers tagged the TCRbeta library. In TCRdb, the PCR reads were re-called with MiXCR into one record per CDR3 protein. The sample has about 580,000 distinct CDR3 sequences, roughly 30% seen once. The sample in question was PBMCs, obtained before TCRalphabeta/CD19-depleted stem cell transplant. The receptors come from a boy under two years old with Wiskott-Aldrich syndrome, due to receive a stem cell transplant.

The chain is built from TRBV27 and TRBJ2-7, with D possibly called TRBD1 or TRBD2 (5 bases each). Germline V gene data show CDR1 as MNHEY and CDR2 as SMNVEV (reference sequence). The CDR3 contains 14 residues. The V end lost 6 bases, the J end lost 2 bases, and 14 bases lay between the germline ends. The CDR3 sequence is CASSLWGKPYEQYF. The CDR3 DNA reads as TGTGCCAGCAGCCTATGGGGGAAACCCTACGAGCAGTACTTC.

This clonotype was found a few times. The V gene is TRBV9, the J gene TRBJ2-5, with TRBD1 matching 9 bases. The CDR3 has 13 residues. The J segment lost 5 bases and the V segment lost 2 bases, leaving 1 base of the junction unmatched. Germline V lookup: CDR1 SGDLS, CDR2 YYNGEE. CDR3 in DNA: TGTGCCAGCAGCGTCGACAGGGGGGAGACCCAGTACTTC. Its translation is CASSVDRGETQYF.

This clonotype was seen a handful of times. The chain combines TRBV3-1 with TRBJ2-3; TRBD2 matches 8 bases. Germline assignment: CDR1 LGHDT and CDR2 YNNKEL (reference sequence). J lost 2 bases, V lost 3 bases, and 4 bases had no gene match. The CDR3 has 15 amino acids. The CDR3 nucleotides are TGTGCCAGCAGCCATAAGCGGGGGCTCACAGATACGCAGTATTTT. Protein sequence: CASSHKRGLTDTQYF.

This clonotype was seen only a few times. The chain uses TRBV12-3 or TRBV12-4 and TRBJ2-2; 12 bases align to TRBD1. The CDR3 totals 17 residues. Germline trimming cut 4 bases from V and 7 bases from J; bases unmatched to any gene: 10. For the CDR3, the DNA is TGTGCCAGCAGTTCCCGGGACAGGGGGCTATTGGTCGGGGAGCTGTTTTTT. Translating gives CASSSRDRGLLVGELFF.

The table lists this clonotype with a few counts. This chain uses TRBV3-1 with TRBJ2-5; TRBD2 matches at 9 bases. Germline V gene sequence: CDR1 LGHDT, CDR2 YNNKEL (reference sequence). Trimming removed 4 bases from V and 2 bases from J; junction bases left unmatched: 5. This CDR3 contains 15 residues. CDR3 sequence: CASSPRTSVQETQYF. The CDR3 DNA reads TGTGCCAGCAGCCCCCGGACTAGCGTTCAAGAGACCCAGTACTTC.

The chain links TRBV6-5 to TRBJ2-1; TRBD2 matches at 7 bases. The germline V gene has CDR1 MNHEY and CDR2 SVGAGI. Trimming at V came to 0 bases and at J to 4 bases, leaving 6 bases not matched to a gene. This CDR3 is 16 amino acids long. The CDR3 DNA reads as TGTGCCAGCAGTTACTCGAAAACGGGAGGTTACAATGAGCAGTTCTTC. It codes for CASSYSKTGGYNEQFF.

This clonotype was counted a few times. The chain carries TRBV5-1 and TRBJ2-7, with 8 bases identical to TRBD1. In germline, CDR1 is SGHRS, CDR2 YFSETQ. J gave up 6 bases and V 5 bases, and 16 bases lay outside the gene matches. This CDR3 comprises 16 residues. The CDR3 nucleotides are TGCGCCAGCAGATGTATCCGGTTAACGACAGGGGCCGAGCAGTACTTC. Its protein product is CASRCIRLTTGAEQYF.

The chain couples TRBV5-1 to TRBJ2-7; 12 positions match TRBD2. The CDR3 is made up of 17 amino acids. Germline-derived CDR1 and CDR2 are SGHRS and YFSETQ. Germline trimming cut 4 bases from V and 2 bases from J; bases unmatched to any gene: 10. Here the CDR3 DNA reads TGCGCCAGCAGCACGAGACTAGCGGGAGTTAGGGCCTACGAGCAGTACTTC. This encodes CASSTRLAGVRAYEQYF.

Only a few counts were recorded for this clonotype. The chain employs TRBV12-3 or TRBV12-4 and TRBJ2-3, with 14 nucleotides matching TRBD2. The CDR3 extends over 17 amino acids. Trimming took 6 bases from V and 0 from J; bases not matched to a gene: 5. DNA for the CDR3: TGTGCCAGCAGCCGGACTAGCGGGAGGTCTAGCACAGATACGCAGTATTTT. The encoded protein is CASSRTSGRSSTDTQYF.

This clonotype has at least ten counts. Relative to the germline gene, one junction end is altered; a read error may explain this. V is TRBV5-1 and J is TRBJ2-7, with TRBD2 matching over 11 bases. The CDR3 extends over 14 amino acids. Germline-derived CDR1 and CDR2 are SGHRS and YFSETQ. CDR3 sequence reads: CASSLVAGGYEQYF. The CDR3, as DNA: TGTGCCAGCAGTCTGGTAGCGGGAGGGTACGAGCAGTACTTC.

Comment on this clonotype: Germline and junction disagree at one end, which may indicate a read error. The chain uses TRBV7-8 and TRBJ2-5; D gene unclear. This CDR3 has 13 amino acids. Germline V gene data show CDR1 as SGHVS and CDR2 as FQNEAQ. In DNA, the CDR3 is TGTGCCAGCAGCTTAGCCTCCCAAGGGACCCAGTACTTC. Translation: CASSLASQGTQYF.

The genes are TRBV19 and TRBJ2-2; the D gene is possibly TRBD2 (6 bases). V lost 1 base and J 1 base, leaving 13 bases between the germline ends. CDR1 and CDR2 (germline): LNHDA, SQIVND (reference sequence). There are 17 residues in the CDR3. The CDR3 spells CASSIGAGTRNTGELFF. CDR3 bases: TGTGCCAGTAGTATAGGGGCAGGGACTCGGAACACCGGGGAGCTGTTTTTT.

This clonotype showed up just a few times. The genes are TRBV29-1 and TRBJ2-7; 7 bases line up with TRBD2. CDR3 size: 13 residues. Trimming removed 6 bases from V and 5 bases from J; junction bases left unmatched: 10. CDR1 is SQVTM, CDR2 ANQGSEA, per germline. The CDR3 nucleotides read TGCAGCGTCGGCGGGAGAACGACTGACGAGCAGTACTTC. Protein product: CSVGGRTTDEQYF.

The rearrangement links TRBV6-1 to TRBJ2-3; D is undetermined. The CDR3 is 16 residues long. Germline-derived CDR1 and CDR2 are MNHNS and SASEGT. V lost 3 bases and J lost 0, with 13 bases in between. The CDR3 nucleotides are TGTGCCAGCAGTGACCGCGACGGGTTAAGCACAGATACGCAGTATTTT. Translating gives CASSDRDGLSTDTQYF.

This clonotype was counted between two and nine times. The gene calls are TRBV18 and TRBJ2-5, with 8 bases aligning to TRBD1. Trimming cost V 3 bases and J 5 bases; bases outside gene matches: 8. The CDR3 runs 15 residues. The V gene's germline CDR1 is KGHSH and CDR2 LQKENI. The CDR3 DNA reads TGTGCCAGCTCACCGTTTCAGGGGGCTCCGGAGACCCAGTACTTC. Protein: CASSPFQGAPETQYF.

This chain links TRBV27 with TRBJ2-7; maybe TRBD1 (6 bases). Germline V gives CDR1 MNHEY, CDR2 SMNVEV (reference sequence). V lost 4 bases to trimming and J lost 9 bases, with 16 bases between them. This CDR3 contains 13 residues. CDR3 sequence (DNA): TGTGCCAGCAGTTGGACAGCCCTACAAGGGCAGTACTTC. Translated: CASSWTALQGQYF.

This clonotype showed up just a few times. The chain recombines TRBV20-1 with TRBJ1-1; possibly TRBD1 for D (5 bases). This CDR3 comprises 13 residues. V lost 6 bases and J lost 0, with 11 bases in between. The V gene's germline CDR1 is DFQATT and CDR2 SNEGSKA (reference sequence). The DNA of the CDR3 is TGCAGTGCAACCGGGGCACTGAACACTGAAGCTTTCTTT. Encoded protein: CSATGALNTEAFF.